This TCR beta chain originates from a study of T cells after yellow fever vaccination. From germline, CDR1 is SGHRS and CDR2 YFSETQ. Unmatched junction bases numbered 6, after V lost 4 bases and J lost 5 bases. The CDR3 spans 14 residues. This clonotype was observed many times. TCRdb re-called the 5' RACE reads with MiXCR, one entry per CDR3 protein. This table has about 74,000 distinct CDR3 sequences, roughly 6.9% appearing once. The source of this sequence is a man between 18 and 29 years old who received the YFV17D yellow fever vaccine. The starting material was CD8+ T cells sorted from PBMCs, obtained roughly 5 days after the first yellow fever vaccination. This rearrangement joins TRBV5-1 to TRBJ1-5, with TRBD1 matching over 7 bases. For the CDR3, the DNA is TGCGCCAGCAGCCAGTGGACAGGCGATCAGCCCCAGCATTTT. It translates to CASSQWTGDQPQHF.